Listed below are T cell receptor beta chains from one sample, sequenced in a study of blood T cell repertoires in COVID-19. The assay was immunoSEQ multiplex PCR, and TCRdb's table has in-frame clones only and misses some. The sample includes around 370,000 clones, about nine tenths seen only once; the top ten take about 6%. The sample was peripheral blood. The receptors come from a woman aged 45-65 years with COVID-19, enrolled during active disease. The CDR3 runs from the conserved cysteine through the conserved F or W. A D gene is named only where the DNA matches it firmly. Clone size is not always given. Where it is, it says once, few, many or a class for expanded clones.

TRBD1 TRBJ2-1 TRBV27 NA TGTGCCAGCAGTAGGGACAGGGATTACAATGAGCAGTTCTTC CASSRDRDYNEQFF
TRBD1 TRBJ1-2 TRBV6-5 NA TGTGCCAGCAGTCCGGGACAGGGGACCTATGGCTACACCTTC CASSPGQGTYGYTF
NA TRBJ1-4 TRBV5-1 once TGCGCCAGCAGCTGGAAGACGGGAGAGCCGACAACTAATGAAAAACTGTTTTTT CASSWKTGEPTTNEKLFF
NA TRBJ2-5 TRBV9 NA TGTGCCAGCAGCGTAGCGTTCGAAGGCGGCCAAGAGACCCAGTACTTC CASSVAFEGGQETQYF
NA TRBJ2-3 TRBV5-1 NA TGCGCCAGCAGCTTGAACAGCGGGCGCACAGATACGCAGTATTTT CASSLNSGRTDTQYF
NA TRBJ2-2 TRBV27 many TGTGCCAGCGCAGGCCGGAACACCGGGGAGCTGTTTTTT CASAGRNTGELFF
TRBD2 TRBJ2-2 TRBV2 NA TGTGCCAGCAGTGAAGTGGCTAGCGGGAACACCGGGGAGCTGTTTTTT CASSEVASGNTGELFF
NA TRBJ1-2 TRBV5-1 NA TGCGCCAGCAGCCCCCTCCTGGGCAGGGATCGAGACTATGGCTACACCTTC CASSPLLGRDRDYGYTF
TRBD1 TRBJ1-3 TRBV13 NA TGTGCCACCTCCGGGACAGGGAGAAACACCATATATTTT CATSGTGRNTIYF
NA TRBJ1-2 TRBV5-1 NA TGCGCCAGCAGCTCACAGGGATTTGACTATGGCTACACCTTC CASSSQGFDYGYTF
NA TRBJ2-1 TRBV5-1 NA TGCGCCAGCAGCTCAAAATTGGAACAGACAAATCTCCACAATGAGCAGTTCTTC CASSSKLEQTNLHNEQFF
TRBD2 TRBJ2-7 TRBV5-1 NA TGCGCCAGCAGCTTGAGGCGGGAGCGGGAGTACTTC CASSLRREREYF
TRBD1 TRBJ2-7 TRBV5-1 NA TGCGCCAGCAGCACAGGACAGGGCGGCTACGAGCAGTACTTC CASSTGQGGYEQYF
NA TRBJ2-7 TRBV5-1 NA TGCGCCAGCAGCTTATCAGGGCCACTTATCTACGAGCAGTACTTC CASSLSGPLIYEQYF
TRBD1 TRBJ1-6 TRBV7-2 NA TGTGCCAGCACCCGACAGGGGGTGACTTATAATTCACCCCTCCACTTT CASTRQGVTYNSPLHF
TRBD2 TRBJ2-1 TRBV3-1/TRBV3-2 NA TGTGCCAGCAGCCAAGCCGGGGGGAGTGAGCAGTTCTTC CASSQAGGSEQFF
TRBD1 TRBJ2-3 TRBV5-1 NA TGCGCCAGCAGCTTGATGGGACAGGGGACAGATACGCAGTATTTT CASSLMGQGTDTQYF
TRBD2 TRBJ2-3 TRBV11-3 NA TGTGCCAGCAGCTTAGGACTAGCGCCAGAGGTAGATACGCAGTATTTT CASSLGLAPEVDTQYF
NA TRBJ1-2 TRBV3-1/TRBV3-2 NA TGTGCCAGCCAGCGGGGCCCCTATGGCTACACCTTC CASQRGPYGYTF
NA TRBJ2-7 TRBV15 once TGTGCCACCAGCAGAGATTCACGAAACACGGGTGAGCAGTACTTC CATSRDSRNTGEQYF
NA TRBJ1-1 TRBV15 NA TGTGCCACCAGCAGAGATATACAGGGCACCGAAGCTTTCTTT CATSRDIQGTEAFF
NA TRBJ1-1 TRBV5-1 NA TGCGCCAGCAAGGCAGGGTCGAACACTGAAGCTTTCTTT CASKAGSNTEAFF
NA TRBJ2-7 TRBV12-2 NA TGTGCAAGTCGCTTAGGGACTAGCTCCTACGAGCAGTACTTC CASRLGTSSYEQYF
TRBD2 TRBJ2-1 TRBV5-1 once TGCGCCAGCAGCTTGGGCTTTGGTAGCGGGAGGGCGGGGTACAATGAGCAGTTCTTC CASSLGFGSGRAGYNEQFF
NA TRBJ2-1 TRBV10-2 NA TGCGCCAGCAGTTGGGACTCCAAAGGGCCATCCTACAATGAGCAGTTCTTC CASSWDSKGPSYNEQFF
NA TRBJ2-2 TRBV19 NA TGTGCCAGTAGTATAGGAGCTTATGAAAGGCGGGATCGGGGTACCGGGGAGCTGTTTTTT CASSIGAYERRDRGTGELFF
NA TRBJ1-2 TRBV5-1 NA TGCGCCAGCCTGATCACAGCCGGAAGCTATGGCTACACCTTC CASLITAGSYGYTF
NA TRBJ1-1 TRBV12-3/TRBV12-4 once TGTGCCAGCAGACACGACATGACTGAAGCTTTCTTT CASRHDMTEAFF
NA TRBJ2-1 TRBV29-1 once TGCAGCGTTGAAACGGCGGGCTCCTACAATGAGCAGTTCTTC CSVETAGSYNEQFF
TRBD1 TRBJ1-4 TRBV5-1 NA TGCGCCAGCAGCTCGACAGGGTTGAATGAAAAACTGTTTTTT CASSSTGLNEKLFF
NA TRBJ2-1 TRBV2 NA TGTGCCAGCAGTGGCGACGGGAACTACAATGAGCAGTTCTTC CASSGDGNYNEQFF
TRBD1 TRBJ1-1 TRBV4-1 NA TGCGCCAGCAGCCAAGATCCGAGACAGGGGGCTTATATGAACACTGAAGCTTTCTTT CASSQDPRQGAYMNTEAFF
TRBD1 TRBJ2-1 TRBV5-1 NA TGCGCCAGCAGCTTGGACAGGGGGCTGTACAATGAGCAGTTCTTC CASSLDRGLYNEQFF
TRBD1 TRBJ1-1 TRBV5-1 NA TGCGCCAGCAGCTTTCAGGGGGAGAACACTGAAGCTTTCTTT CASSFQGENTEAFF
NA TRBJ1-6 TRBV4-2 once TGTGCCAGCAGCCTGAACGGGGGAGTTTCACCCCTCCACTTT CASSLNGGVSPLHF
TRBD1 TRBJ2-7 TRBV4-3 NA TGCGCCAGCAGCCAGCTGACAGGGGGCCCCTACGAGCAGTACTTC CASSQLTGGPYEQYF
NA TRBJ2-3 TRBV30 NA TGTGCCTGGAGGCTGGGAACGACTAGGGATACGCAGTATTTT CAWRLGTTRDTQYF
NA TRBJ2-2 TRBV30 few TGTGCCTGGAACGAGTTCGGGAGACTCTTTCGTAGCACCGGGGAGCTGTTTTTT CAWNEFGRLFRSTGELFF
TRBD1 TRBJ2-3 TRBV5-1 NA TGCGCCAGCAGCCACGGGACAGGATCAGATACGCAGTATTTT CASSHGTGSDTQYF
TRBD2 TRBJ2-1 TRBV5-4 NA TGTGCCAGCAGCTTTGCGGGAGGGTCCTACAATGAGCAGTTCTTC CASSFAGGSYNEQFF
NA TRBJ1-2 TRBV19 NA TGTGCCAGTAGTTCACGTTCGACAGGAGCTAACTATGGCTACACCTTC CASSSRSTGANYGYTF
NA TRBJ1-4 TRBV10-2 NA TGCGCCAGCAGTGACGCCAGCAGGGATGAAAAACTGTTTTTT CASSDASRDEKLFF
NA TRBJ1-2 TRBV11-2 NA TGTGCCAGCAGCTTTTCCTTGTATGGCGGCACCTTC CASSFSLYGGTF